The clone carrying this TCR beta chain occurred a few times. The entry originates in a study of blood T cell repertoires in COVID-19. The data were produced by immunoSEQ multiplex PCR, yet TCRdb's version contains in-frame clones alone and is incomplete. This sample has 150,000 to 200,000 clones; roughly 82% occur once, and the top ten carry 5.5% to 7.5%. Sequenced material: peripheral blood. The TCR sequence derives from a woman between 40 and 50 years old with COVID-19, enrolled during active disease.

The CDR3 DNA reads TGTGCCACCAGCAGGGAGCTTGGACTAGCGGGAGTTGGTAACACCGGGGAGCTGTTTTTT. This codes for CATSRELGLAGVGNTGELFF. V is TRBV15 and J is TRBJ2-2, with 13 bases matching TRBD2. Germline V gene data show CDR1 as LNHNV and CDR2 as YYDKDF (reference sequence). The length of the CDR3 is 20 residues. Losses at the gene ends were 3 bases for V and 2 bases for J; bases not matched to a gene: 12.